These 10 T cell receptor beta chains came from one sample sequenced in a study of T-cell memory formation after mild COVID-19. TCRdb used MiXCR to reprocess the 5' RACE reads, holding one entry per CDR3 protein. Of about 500,000 distinct CDR3 sequences in the sample, around 21% were seen once. The sequenced sample was PBMCs or a T cell subset sorted from them (not recorded which). Receptor source: an adult woman who had mild COVID-19 (a few samples of this study predate the infection). Cell type and time point are not known.

The chain employs TRBV7-9 and TRBJ1-4; no firm D call. The germline V and J ends were trimmed by 1 base and 3 bases, with 9 bases remaining between them. This CDR3 region has 15 residues. Germline lookup yields CDR1 SEHNR and CDR2 FQNEAQ (reference sequence). The CDR3 spells CASSLGSGPNEKLFF. CDR3 bases: TGTGCCAGCAGCTTAGGATCGGGCCCTAATGAAAAACTGTTTTTT. Filled out from reference TRBV7-9 and TRBJ1-4, the complete variable domain reads DTGVSQNPRHKITKRGQNVTFRCDPISEHNRLYWYRQTLGQGPEFLTYFQNEAQLEKSRLLSDRFSAERPKGSFSTLEIQRTEQGDSAMYLCASSLGSGPNEKLFFGSGTQLSVL.

This clonotype was seen a few times. The chain links TRBV21-1 to TRBJ2-7; the table assigns TRBD1, which was not confirmed against the DNA. TRBV21-1 is a documented pseudogene. The CDR3 has 18 amino acids. Here the CDR3 reads CASSKAGQGLWWSYEQYF. The CDR3 DNA follows: TGTGCCAGCAGCAAAGCGGGACAGGGCCTCTGGTGGTCCTACGAGCAGTACTTC.

The gene calls are TRBV13 and TRBJ2-7, with 14 bases lining up with TRBD2. The germline gives CDR1 PRHDT, CDR2 FYEKMQ (reference sequence). There are 16 residues in the CDR3. The V segment lost 4 bases and the J segment 6 bases; nucleotides outside the gene matches: 8. Here the CDR3 DNA reads TGTGCCAGCAGCTCTCGACTAGCGGGAGGGAGGGTCGAGCAGTACTTC. It encodes CASSSRLAGGRVEQYF.

The chain uses TRBV4-1 and TRBJ2-1, with D perhaps matching TRBD1 (5 bases). The length of the CDR3 is 17 residues. CDR1 and CDR2 (germline): MGHRA, YSYEKL. Trimming took 3 bases from V and 2 from J, leaving 17 bases between them. The CDR3, as DNA: TGCGCCAGCAGCCATAGTATTAAGGGGCCGGCCTACAATGAGCAGTTCTTC. This sequence encodes CASSHSIKGPAYNEQFF.

This clonotype appeared a few times. V is TRBV6-2 or TRBV6-3 and J is TRBJ2-5; weak D call: TRBD2 (6 bases). CDR3 length equals 15 residues. CDR1 MNHEY and CDR2 SVGEGT come from the germline V gene. V lost 2 bases to trimming and J lost 4 bases, with 14 bases between them. In DNA, the CDR3 is TGTGCCAGCAGTTACGGAGGGGTCTGGGGAGAGACCCAGTACTTC. It specifies CASSYGGVWGETQYF.

CDR3 bases: TGTGCCAGCAGCCTAGCGCTCGGGGAGCTGTTTTTT. As protein: CASSLALGELFF. V gene TRBV6-2 or TRBV6-3 combines with J gene TRBJ2-2; a possible D gene is TRBD2 (6 bases). Trimming took 6 bases from V and 7 from J, leaving 9 bases between them. The CDR3 is 12 residues long. The germline V gene has CDR1 MNHEY and CDR2 SVGEGT.

In its sample, this clonotype was seen a few times. The chain employs TRBV7-9 and TRBJ2-1, with TRBD2 identical over 12 bases. Trimming took 1 base from V and 2 from J; bases not matched to a gene: 6. The CDR3 loop spans 18 amino acids. In germline, CDR1 is SEHNR, CDR2 FQNEAQ (reference sequence). CDR3 amino acids: CASSLGVGLAGPYNEQFF. CDR3 nucleotides: TGTGCCAGCAGCTTAGGGGTGGGACTAGCGGGCCCCTACAATGAGCAGTTCTTC. Based on the CDR3 plus reference TRBV7-9 and TRBJ2-1, the full variable domain is DTGVSQNPRHKITKRGQNVTFRCDPISEHNRLYWYRQTLGQGPEFLTYFQNEAQLEKSRLLSDRFSAERPKGSFSTLEIQRTEQGDSAMYLCASSLGVGLAGPYNEQFFGPGTRLTVL.

The chain couples TRBV6-6 to TRBJ1-1; 9 bases align to TRBD1. The V segment lost 5 bases and the J segment 0 bases; nucleotides outside the gene matches: 7. The CDR3 contains 16 residues. Per germline, CDR1 MNHNY and CDR2 SVGAGI (reference sequence). As DNA, the CDR3 is TGTGCCAGCAGTCACACAGGGGGCGGAATGAACACTGAAGCTTTCTTT. Translating gives CASSHTGGGMNTEAFF.

This clonotype was seen a handful of times. V usage is TRBV18 and J usage is TRBJ1-4; 7 bases fit TRBD1. Germline assignment: CDR1 KGHSH and CDR2 LQKENI. The CDR3 covers 15 residues. With V trimmed by 3 bases and J by 4 bases, 5 bases remained unmatched. The CDR3 DNA reads TGTGCCAGCTCACCCCGGGGGACAGTTAATGAAAAACTGTTTTTT. Residues: CASSPRGTVNEKLFF.

The chain couples TRBV7-9 to TRBJ2-1; 12 nucleotides match TRBD2. V lost 3 bases, J lost 6 bases, and 15 bases stayed unmatched. CDR1 SEHNR and CDR2 FQNEAQ come from the germline V gene (reference sequence). This CDR3 spans 19 amino acids. The CDR3 reads CASSFGRSLAGGPGNEQFF. Written as DNA, the CDR3 is TGTGCCAGCAGCTTCGGACGATCCCTAGCGGGAGGGCCGGGCAATGAGCAGTTCTTC.